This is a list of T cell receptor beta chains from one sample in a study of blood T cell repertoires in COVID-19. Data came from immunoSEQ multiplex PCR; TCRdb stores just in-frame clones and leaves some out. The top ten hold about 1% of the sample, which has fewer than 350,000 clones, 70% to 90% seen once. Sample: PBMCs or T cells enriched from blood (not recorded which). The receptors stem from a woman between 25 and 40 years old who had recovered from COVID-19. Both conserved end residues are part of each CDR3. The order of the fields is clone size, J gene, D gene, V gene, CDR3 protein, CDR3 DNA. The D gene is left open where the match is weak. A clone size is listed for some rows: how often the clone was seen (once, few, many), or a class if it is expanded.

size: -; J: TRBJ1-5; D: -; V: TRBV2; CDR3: CASSARTVRNQPQHF; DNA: TGTGCCAGCAGTGCCCGGACAGTACGCAATCAGCCCCAGCATTTT
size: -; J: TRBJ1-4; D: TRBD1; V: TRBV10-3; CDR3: CAISESRGQGTNEKLFF; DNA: TGTGCCATCAGTGAGTCTAGGGGGCAAGGAACTAATGAAAAACTGTTTTTT
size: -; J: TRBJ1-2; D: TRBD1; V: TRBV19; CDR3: CASSILAGGMNGYTF; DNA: TGTGCCAGTAGTATTTTAGCAGGGGGCATGAATGGCTACACCTTC
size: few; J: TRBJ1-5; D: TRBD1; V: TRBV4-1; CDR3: CASSQEGTGGFQPQHF; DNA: TGCGCCAGCAGCCAAGAGGGGACAGGGGGATTCCAGCCCCAGCATTTT
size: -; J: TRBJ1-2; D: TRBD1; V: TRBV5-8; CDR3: CASSLQGVVYGYTF; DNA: TGTGCCAGCAGCTTACAGGGGGTAGTCTATGGCTACACCTTC
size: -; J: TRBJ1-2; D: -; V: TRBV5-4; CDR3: CASSLALVENYGYTF; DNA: TGTGCCAGCAGCTTGGCCTTAGTGGAGAACTATGGCTACACCTTC
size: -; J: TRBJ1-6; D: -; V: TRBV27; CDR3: CASSLLYNSPLHF; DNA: TGTGCCAGCAGTTTATTATATAATTCACCCCTCCACTTT
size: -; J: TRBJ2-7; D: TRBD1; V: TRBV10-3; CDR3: CAISGPGQVYEQYF; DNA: TGTGCCATCAGTGGGCCGGGACAGGTCTACGAGCAGTACTTC
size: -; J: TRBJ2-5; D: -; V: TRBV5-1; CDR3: CASSLGDIQETQYF; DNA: TGCGCCAGCAGCTTGGGGGACATCCAAGAGACCCAGTACTTC
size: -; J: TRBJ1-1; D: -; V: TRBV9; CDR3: CASSPRYALNTEAFF; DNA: TGTGCCAGCAGCCCCAGGTATGCTCTGAACACTGAAGCTTTCTTT
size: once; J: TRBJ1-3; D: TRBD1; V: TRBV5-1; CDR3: CASSPQGAGGNTIYF; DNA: TGCGCCAGCAGCCCTCAGGGGGCCGGAGGAAACACCATATATTTT
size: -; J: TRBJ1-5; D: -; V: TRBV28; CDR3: CASSEQINQPQHF; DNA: TGTGCCAGCAGTGAACAAATTAATCAGCCCCAGCATTTT
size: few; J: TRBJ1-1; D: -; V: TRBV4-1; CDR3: CASSQGRGTEAFF; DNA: TGCGCCAGCAGCCAAGGACGGGGAACTGAAGCTTTCTTT
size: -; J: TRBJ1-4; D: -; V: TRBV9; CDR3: CASSVGRRKNEKLFF; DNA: TGTGCCAGCAGCGTAGGCCGGAGGAAAAATGAAAAACTGTTTTTT
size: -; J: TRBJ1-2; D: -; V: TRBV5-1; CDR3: CASSLGDYRDGYTF; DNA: TGCGCCAGCAGCTTAGGGGATTACAGGGATGGCTACACCTTC
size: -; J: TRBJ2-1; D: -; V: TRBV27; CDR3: CASRPRGSSSSSYNEQFF; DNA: TGTGCCAGCAGGCCTCGGGGGTCCAGCTCGAGCTCCTACAATGAGCAGTTCTTC
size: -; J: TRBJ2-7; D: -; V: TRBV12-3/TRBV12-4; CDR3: CASSLGGEQYF; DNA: TGTGCCAGCAGTTTGGGGGGCGAGCAGTACTTC
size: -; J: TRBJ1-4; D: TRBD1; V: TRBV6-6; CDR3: CASSYSNRGLGEKLFF; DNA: TGTGCCAGCAGTTACAGCAACAGGGGGCTGGGTGAAAAACTGTTTTTT
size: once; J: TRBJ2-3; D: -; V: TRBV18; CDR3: CASSPGFAPGHTDTQYF; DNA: TGTGCCAGCTCACCAGGGTTTGCGCCAGGGCATACAGATACGCAGTATTTT
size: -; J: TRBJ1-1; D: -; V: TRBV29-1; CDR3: CSVEEGADTEAFF; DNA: TGCAGCGTTGAAGAGGGGGCGGACACTGAAGCTTTCTTT
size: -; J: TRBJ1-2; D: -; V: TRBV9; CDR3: CASTRNYGYTF; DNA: TGTGCCAGCACGCGGAACTATGGCTACACCTTC
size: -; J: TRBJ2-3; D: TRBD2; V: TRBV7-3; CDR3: CASSPPGLAGYDTQYF; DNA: TGTGCCAGCAGCCCACCGGGACTAGCGGGGTACGATACGCAGTATTTT
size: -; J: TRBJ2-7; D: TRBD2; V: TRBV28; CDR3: CASSPGTTYRYEQYF; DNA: TGTGCCAGCAGCCCGGGGACTACCTATCGCTACGAGCAGTACTTC
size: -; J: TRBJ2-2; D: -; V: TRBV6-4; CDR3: CASSLLSGGELFF; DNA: TGTGCCAGCAGCCTACTGTCTGGCGGGGAGCTGTTTTTT
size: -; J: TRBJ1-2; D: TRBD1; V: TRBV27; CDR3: CASSPFRQGIGSGYTF; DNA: TGTGCCAGCAGTCCATTCCGACAGGGCATTGGGAGTGGCTACACCTTC
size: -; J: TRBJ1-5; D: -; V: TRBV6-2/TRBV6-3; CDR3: CASSNPTGPQHF; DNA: TGTGCCAGCAGTAACCCGACAGGGCCCCAGCATTTT
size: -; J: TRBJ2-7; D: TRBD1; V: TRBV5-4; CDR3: CASREGTGFFYEQYF; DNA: TGTGCCAGCAGGGAAGGGACAGGGTTTTTCTACGAGCAGTACTTC
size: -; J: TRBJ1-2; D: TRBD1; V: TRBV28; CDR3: CASSSGQVVDYGYTF; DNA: TGTGCCAGCAGCTCAGGACAGGTAGTTGACTATGGCTACACCTTC
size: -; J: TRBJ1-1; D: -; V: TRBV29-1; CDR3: CSVTGRSNTEAFF; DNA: TGCAGCGTTACAGGGAGATCGAACACTGAAGCTTTCTTT
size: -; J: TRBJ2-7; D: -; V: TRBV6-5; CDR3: CASSLLGYEQYF; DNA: TGTGCCAGCAGCCTACTAGGGTACGAGCAGTACTTC
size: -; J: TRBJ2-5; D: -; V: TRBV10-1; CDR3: CASSESGRETQYF; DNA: TGCGCCAGCAGTGAGTCGGGGCGGGAGACCCAGTACTTC
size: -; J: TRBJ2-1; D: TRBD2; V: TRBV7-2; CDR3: CASSLGTGGVNEQFF; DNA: TGTGCCAGCAGCTTAGGTACGGGAGGGGTCAATGAGCAGTTCTTC
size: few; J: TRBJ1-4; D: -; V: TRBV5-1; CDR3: CASSLGQEWEKLFF; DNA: TGCGCCAGCAGCTTGGGGCAGGAATGGGAAAAACTGTTTTTT
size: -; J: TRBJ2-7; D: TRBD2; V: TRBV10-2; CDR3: CASAGLYEQYF; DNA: TGCGCCAGCGCGGGACTATACGAGCAGTACTTC
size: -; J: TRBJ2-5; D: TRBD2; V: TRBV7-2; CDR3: CASSRGLAWETQYF; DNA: TGTGCCAGCAGTCGCGGACTAGCTTGGGAGACCCAGTACTTC
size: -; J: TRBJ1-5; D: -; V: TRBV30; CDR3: CAWEHSNQPQHF; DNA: TGTGCCTGGGAGCATAGCAATCAGCCCCAGCATTTT
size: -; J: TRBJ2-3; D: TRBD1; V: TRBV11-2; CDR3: CASSYRDRSDTQYF; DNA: TGTGCCAGCAGCTACCGGGACAGGTCAGATACGCAGTATTTT
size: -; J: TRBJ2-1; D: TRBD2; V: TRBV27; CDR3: CASSLVASGRAYNEQFF; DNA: TGTGCCAGCAGTTTAGTGGCTAGCGGGAGGGCCTACAATGAGCAGTTCTTC
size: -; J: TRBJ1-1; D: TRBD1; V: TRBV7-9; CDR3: CASSGRGRDEAFF; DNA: TGTGCCAGCAGCGGCAGGGGGCGGGATGAAGCTTTCTTT
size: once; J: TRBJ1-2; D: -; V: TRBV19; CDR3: CASRSTGFYGYTF; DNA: TGTGCCAGTAGATCAACAGGTTTCTATGGCTACACCTTC
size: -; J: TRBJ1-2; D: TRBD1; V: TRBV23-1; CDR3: CASSNRGRDDGYTF; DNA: TGCGCCAGCAGTAACAGGGGGCGGGATGACGGCTACACCTTC